This is a list of T cell receptor beta chains from one sample in a study of shared clonotypes between healthy human individuals. Method: immunoSEQ multiplex PCR; TCRdb's copy keeps in-frame clones and lacks some. This sample carries 2 million to 2.5 million clones, around 95% of them seen once, and the ten largest clones take 0.1% to 0.15%. The sequenced sample consisted of naive CD4+ T cells sorted from blood. The receptors shown here come from a man aged 18 to 29 in good health. Both conserved end residues are part of each CDR3. A D gene is named only where the DNA matches it firmly. Clone size, where shown, is once, few, many, or a class for clones that have expanded.

j_call clone_size d_call v_call cdr3_aa cdr3_nt
TRBJ2-7 NA TRBD1 TRBV18 CASSPPAGGFYEQYF TGTGCCAGCTCACCGCCGGCAGGGGGCTTCTACGAGCAGTACTTC
TRBJ1-4 NA NA TRBV5-1 CASSLLAGGEKLFF TGCGCCAGCAGCTTGTTGGCGGGTGGCGAAAAACTGTTTTTT
TRBJ1-6 NA NA TRBV10-3 CAISATGYNSPLHF TGTGCCATCAGTGCAACAGGATATAATTCACCCCTCCACTTT
TRBJ2-3 NA TRBD2 TRBV10-3 CAISDIRGGTDTQYF TGTGCCATCAGTGATATTCGGGGGGGCACAGATACGCAGTATTTT
TRBJ1-2 NA NA TRBV18 CASSPVNQENYGYTF TGTGCCAGCTCACCCGTAAATCAGGAGAACTATGGCTACACCTTC
TRBJ1-4 once NA TRBV28 CASLSGEKLFF TGTGCCAGCTTGTCGGGGGAAAAACTGTTTTTT
TRBJ1-1 once NA TRBV11-1 CASSLVKTPGMNTEAFF TGTGCCAGCAGCTTAGTAAAGACACCGGGGATGAACACTGAAGCTTTCTTT
TRBJ1-6 NA TRBD1 TRBV5-4 CASSSTGGNNSPLHF TGTGCCAGCAGCTCGACAGGGGGAAATAATTCACCCCTCCACTTT
TRBJ1-2 NA NA TRBV30 CAWRSEDPSGYTF TGTGCCTGGAGGTCCGAGGACCCAAGCGGCTACACCTTC
TRBJ2-1 NA NA TRBV4-3 CASSPVAGRDEQFF TGCGCCAGCAGCCCAGTGGCAGGCCGCGATGAGCAGTTCTTC
TRBJ1-5 NA TRBD1 TRBV18 CASSLTGQGAQPQHF TGTGCCAGCTCCCTCACAGGACAGGGGGCTCAGCCCCAGCATTTT
TRBJ2-5 NA NA TRBV5-5 CASSLGHLQETQYF TGTGCCAGCAGCTTGGGCCACCTCCAAGAGACCCAGTACTTC
TRBJ1-2 NA TRBD1 TRBV5-4 CASSFDSQGGVYGYTF TGTGCCAGCAGCTTCGACTCCCAGGGGGGAGTCTATGGCTACACCTTC
TRBJ2-2 NA NA TRBV6-1 CASIAVGTGELFF TGTGCCTCTATCGCGGTGGGGACCGGGGAGCTGTTTTTT
TRBJ1-1 NA NA TRBV9 CASSVVETRTEAFF TGTGCCAGCAGCGTAGTTGAGACTCGGACTGAAGCTTTCTTT
TRBJ1-1 NA NA TRBV6-6 CASSSRGGEAFF TGTGCCAGCAGCTCCCGAGGGGGGGAAGCTTTCTTT
TRBJ2-6 once NA TRBV5-4 CASSFQVPGANVLTF TGTGCCAGCAGCTTCCAGGTCCCTGGGGCCAACGTCCTGACTTTC
TRBJ2-4 NA TRBD1 TRBV7-2 CASSLYGQGPKNIQYF TGTGCCAGCAGCTTATACGGACAGGGGCCCAAAAACATTCAGTACTTC
TRBJ2-3 NA NA TRBV9 CASSVVEGAQGDTQYF TGTGCCAGCAGCGTAGTGGAGGGGGCGCAGGGAGATACGCAGTATTTT
TRBJ2-7 once NA TRBV27 CASSPLRFGPYEQYF TGTGCCAGCAGTCCCCTCCGCTTTGGCCCCTACGAGCAGTACTTC
TRBJ2-7 NA NA TRBV7-9 CASSLAGLDEQYF TGTGCCAGCAGCTTGGCAGGGTTGGATGAGCAGTACTTC
TRBJ2-5 NA TRBD1 TRBV6-1 CASTRGLLETQYF TGTGCCAGCACCAGGGGGCTCCTAGAGACCCAGTACTTC
TRBJ2-7 NA TRBD1 TRBV6-1 CASRAQGAFYEQYF TGTGCCAGCAGGGCCCAGGGGGCATTCTACGAGCAGTACTTC
TRBJ1-2 NA TRBD1 TRBV19 CASSPVTGGYGYTF TGTGCCAGTAGTCCCGTGACAGGGGGCTATGGCTACACCTTC
TRBJ2-4 NA TRBD2 TRBV5-1 CASSGTGSGLAGTLNKNIQYF TGCGCCAGCAGCGGGACAGGGAGTGGACTAGCGGGCACGCTAAACAAAAACATTCAGTACTTC
TRBJ2-7 NA TRBD2 TRBV30 CATKREAPYEQYF TGTGCCACCAAGCGGGAGGCCCCCTACGAGCAGTACTTC
TRBJ1-5 NA NA TRBV30 CAWSLPGNQPQHF TGTGCCTGGAGTCTTCCGGGAAATCAGCCCCAGCATTTT
TRBJ2-2 NA NA TRBV11-2 CASSPRAPRPTGELFF TGTGCCAGCAGCCCGCGGGCTCCACGCCCCACCGGGGAGCTGTTTTTT
TRBJ2-3 NA TRBD1 TRBV10-3 CATGGQGGTDTQYF TGTGCCACCGGGGGACAGGGAGGAACAGATACGCAGTATTTT
TRBJ2-5 NA NA TRBV18 CASSKQVKEETQYF TGTGCCAGCTCAAAACAGGTTAAGGAAGAGACCCAGTACTTC
TRBJ1-4 NA NA TRBV4-1 CASSPTGLNNEKLFF TGCGCCAGCAGCCCCACAGGGCTTAATAATGAAAAACTGTTTTTT
TRBJ1-2 NA NA TRBV6-6 CASSLQDDYGYTF TGTGCCAGCAGTCTCCAGGACGACTATGGCTACACCTTC
TRBJ1-2 NA NA TRBV6-1 CASSAYVGTNGDYGYTF TGTGCCAGCAGTGCCTACGTAGGGACAAACGGGGACTATGGCTACACCTTC
TRBJ2-7 NA TRBD2 TRBV6-5 CASTPGGNYEQYF TGTGCCAGCACCCCGGGGGGGAACTACGAGCAGTACTTC
TRBJ1-5 NA TRBD1 TRBV19 CASSSSTGGRIVPQHF TGTGCCAGTAGTTCAAGCACAGGGGGCCGCATCGTCCCCCAGCATTTT
TRBJ2-3 NA TRBD2 TRBV7-2 CASSQTSGRKDTQYF TGTGCCAGCTCCCAGACTAGCGGGAGAAAAGATACGCAGTATTTT
TRBJ1-2 NA NA TRBV19 CASSRERSYGYTF TGTGCCAGTAGTAGGGAAAGGAGCTATGGCTACACCTTC
TRBJ1-6 NA NA TRBV18 CASSLLERANHSPLHF TGTGCCAGCTCCCTATTGGAGAGGGCTAATCATTCACCCCTCCACTTT
TRBJ2-5 NA TRBD2 TRBV10-3 CAISEAGAPETQYF TGTGCCATCAGTGAAGCGGGGGCCCCAGAGACCCAGTACTTC
TRBJ2-3 once NA TRBV2 CASSNRERLPDTQYF TGTGCCAGCAGTAACCGGGAGCGTTTGCCAGATACGCAGTATTTT
TRBJ1-2 NA NA TRBV6-5 CASSYSAGSNYGYTF TGTGCCAGCAGTTACTCCGCAGGTTCTAACTATGGCTACACCTTC
TRBJ1-2 NA NA TRBV6-5 CASSYSVPTYGYTF TGTGCCAGCAGTTACTCGGTACCAACCTATGGCTACACCTTC